This passage covers 26 T cell receptor beta chains from one sample sequenced in a study of blood T cell repertoires in COVID-19. Produced via immunoSEQ multiplex PCR; TCRdb's table is partial and in-frame only. The data show about 410,000 clones, 89% seen once. The sequenced sample consisted of peripheral blood. These receptors all stem from a woman between 35 and 50 years old with COVID-19, enrolled during active disease.

The CDR3: CATSNRGSFNTGELFF. The CDR3 DNA reads as TGTGCCACCTCCAACAGGGGATCTTTTAACACCGGGGAGCTGTTTTTT. The genes are TRBV19 and TRBJ2-2; 7 bases are shared with TRBD1. Per the germline V gene, CDR1 is LNHDA and CDR2 is SQIVND (reference sequence). This CDR3 region has 16 residues. The trim removed 10 bases at V and 2 bases at J, leaving 13 bases unmatched.

The chain joins TRBV2 to TRBJ1-6; D unresolved. The CDR3 consists of 15 residues. The germline V and J ends were trimmed by 5 bases and 0 bases, with 8 bases remaining between them. The germline V gene encodes CDR1 SNHLY and CDR2 FYNNEI. CDR3 DNA: TGTGCCAGCAGTATACGGAGCTCCTATAATTCACCCCTCCACTTT. It yields the protein CASSIRSSYNSPLHF.

The chain couples TRBV5-1 to TRBJ2-5, with D unclear. With 1 base removed from V and 5 bases from J, the gap between germline ends came to 12 bases. Germline CDR1 and CDR2: SGHRS and YFSETQ. This CDR3 contains 14 residues. The CDR3 loop is CASSLISDSETQYF. The CDR3 DNA sequence: TGCGCCAGCAGCTTGATTTCCGACTCGGAGACCCAGTACTTC.

The genes are TRBV28 and TRBJ1-5, with D unresolved. With 8 bases removed from V and 2 bases from J, the gap between germline ends came to 10 bases. The CDR3 consists of 13 residues. Germline V lookup: CDR1 MDHEN, CDR2 SYDVKM. CDR3 DNA sequence: TGTGCCAGCCTGAGGCCGGGCAATCAGCCCCAGCATTTT. Protein product: CASLRPGNQPQHF.

The chain couples TRBV28 to TRBJ1-2; the match to TRBD1 covers 9 bases. The germline CDR1 and CDR2 sequences are MDHEN and SYDVKM. With V trimmed by 7 bases and J by 4 bases, 10 bases remained unmatched. The length of the CDR3 is 15 residues. The CDR3 DNA follows: TGTGCCAGCACCTTCGACCGGGACAGGGCCTATGGCTACACCTTC. Translation: CASTFDRDRAYGYTF.

The chain links TRBV19 to TRBJ2-1, with TRBD2 matching over 12 bases. The J segment lost 7 bases and the V segment lost 5 bases, leaving 12 bases of the junction unmatched. The V gene's germline CDR1 is LNHDA and CDR2 SQIVND (reference sequence). This CDR3 is 17 amino acids long. CDR3 region: CASSLGLAGSSGNEQFF. In DNA, the CDR3 is TGTGCCAGTAGTTTAGGACTAGCGGGGTCGTCCGGGAATGAGCAGTTCTTC.

The chain uses TRBV7-2 and TRBJ2-2; D gene ambiguous. The V gene's germline CDR1 is SGHTA and CDR2 FQGNSA. CDR3 length: 13 amino acids. V was pared by 3 bases and J by 2 bases, with 4 bases between. This CDR3 is CASSFLNTGELFF. For the CDR3, the DNA is TGTGCCAGCAGCTTTCTTAACACCGGGGAGCTGTTTTTT.

The chain combines TRBV5-1 with TRBJ1-2, with 7 bases fitting TRBD1. With V trimmed by 0 bases and J by 6 bases, 5 bases remained unmatched. The CDR3 covers 14 residues. Per germline, CDR1 SGHRS and CDR2 YFSETQ. This CDR3 is CASSLGAGGDGYTF. CDR3 sequence (DNA): TGCGCCAGCAGCTTGGGCGCAGGGGGTGATGGCTACACCTTC.

V gene TRBV28 combines with J gene TRBJ1-5; 9 bases are a match to TRBD1. J gave up 9 bases and V 3 bases, and 18 bases lay outside the gene matches. CDR1 and CDR2 (germline): MDHEN, SYDVKM. This CDR3 contains 18 residues. CDR3 in amino acids: CASSFSSMGQGFIRPQHF. The CDR3 DNA sequence: TGTGCCAGCAGTTTTAGTTCTATGGGACAGGGATTCATCAGGCCCCAGCATTTT.

This chain links TRBV28 with TRBJ1-1, with D uncertain. The CDR3 sequence is 11 residues long. The germline V gene encodes CDR1 MDHEN and CDR2 SYDVKM. Between the trimmed V and J ends, which lost 7 bases and 7 bases, there was a span of 10 bases. This CDR3 is CASTGIGEAFF. Here the CDR3 DNA reads TGTGCCAGCACAGGTATCGGTGAAGCTTTCTTT. The entire variable domain, with the rest obtained from reference TRBV28 and TRBJ1-1, is as follows: DVKVTQSSRYLVKRTGEKVFLECVQDMDHENMFWYRQDPGLGLRLIYFSYDVKMKEKGDIPEGYSVSREKKERFSLILESASTNQTSMYLCASTGIGEAFFGQGTRLTVV.

This chain uses TRBV7-2 with TRBJ2-1; TRBD1 agrees at 10 bases. V shed 5 bases and J 4 bases; nucleotides not matched to a gene: 5. Germline V gives CDR1 SGHTA, CDR2 FQGNSA. The CDR3 is 15 residues long. Here the CDR3 reads CASSQDRGLYNEQFF. CDR3 coding DNA: TGTGCCAGCAGCCAGGACAGGGGGTTATACAATGAGCAGTTCTTC.

There are a few counts of this clone. The chain has TRBV7-2 and TRBJ1-6; 8 positions match TRBD1. Germline-derived CDR1 and CDR2 are SGHTA and FQGNSA. Trimming at V came to 5 bases and at J to 2 bases, leaving 11 bases not matched to a gene. The CDR3 spans 18 residues. The CDR3 DNA reads TGTGCCAGCAGCCCACGAAGGACAGGGAGCACCTATAATTCACCCCTCCACTTT. Its protein is CASSPRRTGSTYNSPLHF.

The V gene is TRBV4-3, the J gene TRBJ1-5, with 8 nucleotides matching TRBD1. V lost 4 bases to trimming and J lost 7 bases; unmatched junction nucleotides: 3. The length of the CDR3 is 13 residues. The germline gives CDR1 LGHNA, CDR2 YSLEER. CDR3 DNA: TGCGCCAGCAGCCTGGACAGGGAACAGCCCCAGCATTTT. Translating it yields CASSLDREQPQHF.

CDR3 nucleotide sequence: TGCGCCAGCAGCATCTCCGGGACACTAACCTACAATGAGCAGTTCTTC. Its translation: CASSISGTLTYNEQFF. The V gene is TRBV5-1, the J gene TRBJ2-1; possibly TRBD1 for D (6 bases). Between the trimmed V and J ends, which lost 4 bases and 2 bases, there was a span of 16 bases. The CDR3 is 16 residues long. CDR1 is SGHRS, CDR2 YFSETQ, per germline.

As DNA, the CDR3 is TGCAGCGTCCCCACAGGAGACCGTGAGCAGTTCTTC. Its protein is CSVPTGDREQFF. This rearrangement joins TRBV29-1 to TRBJ2-1; the D gene is possibly TRBD1 (5 bases). Germline-derived CDR1 and CDR2 are SQVTM and ANQGSEA. The CDR3 runs 12 residues. Between the trimmed V and J ends, which lost 6 bases and 9 bases, there was a span of 15 bases.

In the case of this clone: The identical CDR3 is also encoded by other nucleotide sequences in the sample. The chain recombines TRBV9 with TRBJ1-2; weak D call: TRBD1 (5 bases). Trimming stripped 2 bases from V and 7 bases from J, with 9 bases between. This CDR3 spans 12 amino acids. In germline, CDR1 is SGDLS, CDR2 YYNGEE. CDR3 protein: CASSVLGGGYTF. The DNA of the CDR3 is TGTGCCAGCAGCGTCCTCGGGGGTGGCTACACCTTC.

The V gene is TRBV5-1, the J gene TRBJ1-6, with 8 bases matching TRBD1. Germline V gene sequence: CDR1 SGHRS, CDR2 YFSETQ. The V segment lost 4 bases and the J segment 0 bases; nucleotides outside the gene matches: 3. The CDR3 contains 16 residues. CDR3 coding DNA: TGCGCCAGCAGCCCAGGGGGCAGCTCCTATAATTCACCCCTCCACTTT. Its translation: CASSPGGSSYNSPLHF.

This chain joins TRBV7-3 and TRBJ2-2; 11 positions match TRBD2. J gave up 4 bases and V 5 bases, and 15 bases lay outside the gene matches. CDR3 length equals 19 residues. Germline-derived CDR1 and CDR2 are SGHTA and FQGTGA. CDR3 residues: CASSPAPVSGRVGTGELFF. The CDR3 nucleotides are TGTGCCAGCAGCCCCGCTCCGGTTAGCGGGAGGGTAGGCACCGGGGAGCTGTTTTTT. The full variable domain, in which reference TRBV7-3 and TRBJ2-2 provide the parts outside the CDR3, is GAGVSQTPSNKVTEKGKYVELRCDPISGHTALYWYRQSLGQGPEFLIYFQGTGAADDSGLPNDRFFAVRPEGSVSTLKIQRTERGDSAVYLCASSPAPVSGRVGTGELFFGEGSRLTVL.

The rearrangement uses TRBV4-1 and TRBJ2-1, with D possibly matching TRBD1 (5 bases). Trimming took 3 bases from V and 5 from J, leaving 8 bases between them. This CDR3 is built from 13 residues. The germline CDR1 and CDR2 sequences are MGHRA and YSYEKL. The CDR3 loop is CASSQGLDNEQFF. CDR3 coding DNA: TGCGCCAGCAGCCAGGGGCTAGACAATGAGCAGTTCTTC.

J is TRBJ2-7 and V is TRBV19; maybe TRBD1 (6 bases). The CDR3 consists of 14 residues. V lost 4 bases, J lost 2 bases, and 12 bases lay in between. Germline V gene sequence: CDR1 LNHDA, CDR2 SQIVND (reference sequence). The CDR3 loop reads CASSTGTMTYEQYF. For the CDR3, the DNA is TGTGCCAGTAGTACCGGGACAATGACCTACGAGCAGTACTTC. The complete variable domain, with remaining parts taken from reference TRBV19 and TRBJ2-7, reads DGGITQSPKYLFRKEGQNVTLSCEQNLNHDAMYWYRQDPGQGLRLIYYSQIVNDFQKGDIAEGYSVSREKKESFPLTVTSAQKNPTAFYLCASSTGTMTYEQYFGPGTRLTVT.

This chain uses TRBV7-2 with TRBJ1-5; possibly TRBD1 for D (6 bases). Germline CDR1 is SGHTA and CDR2 is FQGNSA. The CDR3 has 15 residues. Between the trimmed V and J ends, which lost 4 bases and 6 bases, there was a span of 16 bases. CDR3 sequence (DNA): TGTGCCAGCAGCTCCTCTATACAGGGCACTCAGCCCCAGCATTTT. Its translation: CASSSSIQGTQPQHF.

The chain couples TRBV9 to TRBJ1-6; D is uncertain. The CDR3 runs 15 residues. V shed 0 bases and J shed 4 bases, with 8 bases lying between them. The germline gives CDR1 SGDLS, CDR2 YYNGEE. CDR3 residues: CASSVEQHYNSPLHF. CDR3 bases: TGTGCCAGCAGCGTAGAACAGCATTATAATTCACCCCTCCACTTT. The variable domain in full, with the rest retrieved from reference TRBV9 and TRBJ1-6, is DSGVTQTPKHLITATGQRVTLRCSPRSGDLSVYWYQQSLDQGLQFLIQYYNGEERAKGNILERFSAQQFPDLHSELNLSSLELGDSALYFCASSVEQHYNSPLHFGNGTRLTVT.

This rearrangement joins TRBV19 to TRBJ1-4, with a tentative D call TRBD1 (5 bases). The CDR3 extends over 14 amino acids. The V end was cut by 5 bases, the J end by 5 bases, with 12 bases between. From germline, CDR1 is LNHDA and CDR2 SQIVND (reference sequence). The CDR3 nucleotides read TGTGCCAGTAGTTACCAGGGAGGGAATGAAAAACTGTTTTTT. Its translation is CASSYQGGNEKLFF.

The chain carries TRBV27 and TRBJ1-1; 8 nucleotides agree with TRBD1. Germline V gene data show CDR1 as MNHEY and CDR2 as SMNVEV (reference sequence). Trimming removed 5 bases from V and 0 bases from J; junction bases left unmatched: 5. The CDR3 totals 15 residues. Here the CDR3 reads CASSPSRGLNTEAFF. The CDR3, as DNA: TGTGCCAGCAGTCCGTCCAGGGGGCTGAACACTGAAGCTTTCTTT.

The chain has TRBV19 and TRBJ1-4, with D unresolved. The CDR3 has 13 residues. Trimming cost V 0 bases and J 7 bases, with 6 bases left between them. Germline V gene lookup returns CDR1 LNHDA and CDR2 SQIVND (reference sequence). The CDR3 is CASSIDEGEKLFF. DNA of the CDR3: TGTGCCAGTAGTATAGATGAGGGTGAAAAACTGTTTTTT.

The CDR3 nucleotides read TGTGCCAGCAGCCGGACAGGGTTGGGTTTCGAAGCCAAAAACATTCAGTACTTC. As protein: CASSRTGLGFEAKNIQYF. The chain joins TRBV9 to TRBJ2-4, with 8 bases identical to TRBD1. From germline, CDR1 is SGDLS and CDR2 YYNGEE. The CDR3 is 18 residues long. The V gene end was trimmed by 4 bases and the J gene end by 0 bases; junction bases not matched to a gene: 12.